This T cell receptor (beta chain) comes out of a study of cytotoxic CD8 clonotypes in ibrutinib-treated CLL. Study-level information: Response was recorded as partial in some 24 patients and complete in 2; at median roughly 62 months, around 14 remained remitted and around twelve had progressed. The samples contained 255,043 productive templates on average. They also contained an average of roughly 99,000 productive rearrangements.

Germline V gives CDR1 LGHNA, CDR2 YSLEER. V was pared by 0 bases and J by 0 bases, with 10 bases between. The CDR3 length is 16 residues. Comment on this clone: Antigen: not known.

Investigators sought sequencing depths of between 1 in 200,000 and 1 in 1 million T cells. The data were produced by immunoSEQ multiplex PCR, yet TCRdb's version contains in-frame clones alone and is incomplete. The sample has approximately 200,000 clones, about 72% seen once. The study, taken as a whole, reports: Starting clonality was above that of age-matched healthy donors and tracked circulating CD8+ T-cell counts.

The source of this sequence is a human donor with chronic lymphocytic leukemia. V usage is TRBV4-3 and J usage is TRBJ2-3, with D maybe TRBD2 (6 bases). The sequenced sample was PBMCs, obtained after 24 months of ibrutinib treatment. The CDR3: CASSQDRGTSTDTQYF. Written as DNA, the CDR3 is TGCGCCAGCAGCCAAGATCGCGGGACTAGCACAGATACGCAGTATTTT.